The 30 T cell receptor beta chains in this list originate from one sample, sequenced in a study of blood T cells in healthy people across ages. Primed by a sample-barcoded 5' primer and a J-beta primer mix, a second PCR proceeded for 7 to 11 cycles. A single record per CDR3 protein comes from TCRdb applying MiXCR to the 5' RACE reads. Of over 950,000 distinct CDR3 sequences listed, just over 50% were seen once; the top ten hold about 20%. The sample consisted of blood. The receptors stem from a woman aged 55-69 years in good health.

In the case of this clonotype: With a much larger clone just one base away, this may be a read error. This chain uses TRBV29-1 with TRBJ2-7, with D maybe TRBD2 (5 bases). The CDR3 loop spans 12 amino acids. From germline, CDR1 is SQVTM and CDR2 ANQGSEA. V lost 2 bases and J lost 12, with 17 bases in between. The CDR3 DNA reads TGCAGCGTTGAAACGGGAACAGAGACCCTGTACTTC. It translates to CSVETGTETLYF.

This chain connects TRBV10-3 to TRBJ1-5; 7 bases are a match to TRBD1. CDR1 ENHRY and CDR2 SYGVKD come from the germline V gene. The CDR3 is made up of 14 amino acids. V shed 2 bases and J 5 bases; nucleotides not matched to a gene: 3. CDR3 region: CAISEDRDYQPQHF. In DNA, the CDR3 is TGTGCCATCAGTGAGGACAGGGATTATCAGCCCCAGCATTTT.

The chain combines TRBV19 with TRBJ2-3; D is ambiguous. Per germline, CDR1 LNHDA and CDR2 SQIVND (reference sequence). V dropped 3 bases and J dropped 2 bases, with 12 bases sitting between them. CDR3 length: 15 amino acids. The CDR3, as DNA: TGTGCCAGTAGTATGTCCCGGAAGAACACAGATACGCAGTATTTT. Translated, it gives CASSMSRKNTDTQYF.

The chain couples TRBV4-1 to TRBJ2-7; D is possibly TRBD2 (5 bases). In germline, CDR1 is MGHRA, CDR2 YSYEKL. The CDR3 consists of 15 residues. Trimming cost V 1 base and J 7 bases, with 17 bases left between them. This CDR3 is CASSQASNGETEQYF. The CDR3 region has the DNA TGCGCCAGCAGCCAAGCGAGTAACGGGGAGACGGAGCAGTACTTC.

V is TRBV28 and J is TRBJ2-7, with 7 bases identical to TRBD1. The CDR3 has 17 amino acids. J was trimmed by 1 base and V by 6 bases; bases with no gene match: 15. From germline, CDR1 is MDHEN and CDR2 SYDVKM. The CDR3 protein is CASSPGQAGWGSYEQYF. CDR3 DNA sequence: TGTGCCAGCAGCCCCGGACAGGCCGGTTGGGGATCCTACGAGCAGTACTTC.

J is TRBJ2-7 and V is TRBV6-5; D is ambiguous. This CDR3 spans 14 amino acids. Germline CDR1 MNHEY, CDR2 SVGAGI. V was shortened by 0 bases and J by 0 bases, with 6 bases between the two germline ends. For the CDR3, the DNA is TGTGCCAGCAGTTACTCCAGGTACTCCTACGAGCAGTACTTC. Translation: CASSYSRYSYEQYF.

The chain is built from TRBV11-2 and TRBJ2-3, with TRBD1 identical over 7 bases. The CDR3 covers 14 residues. Germline-derived CDR1 and CDR2 are SGHAT and FQNNGV. Losses at the gene ends were 3 bases for V and 6 bases for J; bases not matched to a gene: 6. The CDR3 region is CASSLPNRGDTQYF. The CDR3 nucleotides are TGTGCCAGCAGCTTGCCCAACAGGGGCGATACGCAGTATTTT. The entire variable domain, with the rest obtained from reference TRBV11-2 and TRBJ2-3, is as follows: EAGVAQSPRYKIIEKRQSVAFWCNPISGHATLYWYQQILGQGPKLLIQFQNNGVVDDSQLPKDRFSAERLKGVDSTLKIQPAKLEDSAVYLCASSLPNRGDTQYFGPGTRLTVL.

The chain has TRBV5-1 and TRBJ1-1; D unclear. CDR3 length: 16 amino acids. Between the trimmed V and J ends, which lost 0 bases and 2 bases, there was a span of 14 bases. Germline assignment: CDR1 SGHRS and CDR2 YFSETQ. The CDR3 DNA is TGCGCCAGCAGCTTGGTGAGGGTCCCTAATAACACTGAAGCTTTCTTT. Translated: CASSLVRVPNNTEAFF.

The genes are TRBV6-2 or TRBV6-3 and TRBJ2-6; TRBD1 matches 7 bases. This CDR3 has 16 amino acids. Germline V gene data show CDR1 as MNHEY and CDR2 as SVGEGT. Unmatched junction bases numbered 6, after V lost 7 bases and J lost 0 bases. In DNA, the CDR3 is TGTGCCAGCATACGATCAGGGGGCTCTGGGGCCAACGTCCTGACTTTC. Protein product: CASIRSGGSGANVLTF.

This clonotype was counted many times. This sequence joins TRBV4-3 and TRBJ2-1; 7 bases fit TRBD1. Germline trimming cut 1 base from V and 3 bases from J; bases unmatched to any gene: 3. There are 15 residues in the CDR3. The germline V gene has CDR1 LGHNA and CDR2 YSLEER. CDR3 DNA sequence: TGCGCCAGCAGCCAAGTTGGGACAGACTACAATGAGCAGTTCTTC. It is translated as CASSQVGTDYNEQFF.

J is TRBJ2-7 and V is TRBV10-1; tentative D call: TRBD1 (5 bases). The CDR3 contains 18 residues. Trimming shortened V by 8 bases and J by 3 bases, and 29 bases separated the two germline ends. Germline V gene lookup returns CDR1 WNHNN and CDR2 SYGVQD (reference sequence). The CDR3: CASRPPGPGRATFYEQYF. CDR3 DNA: TGCGCCAGCCGCCCCCCCGGCCCGGGCAGGGCCACCTTCTACGAGCAGTACTTC.

This sequence joins TRBV28 and TRBJ2-7, with 12 nucleotides matching TRBD2. From germline, CDR1 is MDHEN and CDR2 SYDVKM. V gave up 4 bases and J gave up 4 bases; unmatched junction bases: 5. This CDR3 is built from 15 residues. The CDR3, as DNA: TGTGCCAGCAGTTCGGCTAGCGGGAGGGGGTACGAGCAGTACTTC. Its translation: CASSSASGRGYEQYF.

This clonotype was seen only once. In DNA, the CDR3 is TGTGCCAGCAGTTTAGCGGGAGGGCAGCAGTACTTC. It yields the protein CASSLAGGQQYF. V gene TRBV6-5 combines with J gene TRBJ2-7, with 11 bases that match TRBD2. This CDR3 has 12 amino acids. Germline trimming cut 4 bases from V and 8 bases from J; bases unmatched to any gene: 1. Germline lookup yields CDR1 MNHEY and CDR2 SVGAGI.

The chain is built from TRBV12-3 or TRBV12-4 and TRBJ2-1; weak D call: TRBD1 (5 bases). The CDR3 runs to 17 residues. V lost 7 bases and J 0 bases, leaving 19 bases between the germline ends. The CDR3 DNA reads as TGTGCCAGCAAAGGGGTGGGCTCTGTGCTCTCCTACAATGAGCAGTTCTTC. It encodes CASKGVGSVLSYNEQFF.

The chain carries TRBV20-1 and TRBJ2-7; 8 positions agree with TRBD2. V gave up 6 bases and J gave up 0 bases; unmatched junction bases: 7. Germline V gene lookup returns CDR1 DFQATT and CDR2 SNEGSKA (reference sequence). The CDR3 length is 14 residues. CDR3 in DNA: TGCAGTGCCCTCAAGCGGGAGAGCTCCTACGAGCAGTACTTC. Translating gives CSALKRESSYEQYF.

CDR3 region: CASSLFDSDSPLHF. CDR3 coding DNA: TGTGCCAGCAGCTTATTTGACAGTGATTCACCCCTCCACTTT. This rearrangement joins TRBV7-9 to TRBJ1-6, with D maybe TRBD1 (5 bases). The CDR3 sequence is 14 residues long. The V gene lost 2 bases and the J gene lost 8 bases, with 10 bases spanning the gap. Germline values: CDR1 SEHNR, CDR2 FQNEAQ (reference sequence).

The J gene is TRBJ1-6, the V gene TRBV7-2, with no clear D. Germline V gene lookup returns CDR1 SGHTA and CDR2 FQGNSA. This CDR3 region has 14 residues. The V end was cut by 5 bases, the J end by 0 bases, with 5 bases between. The CDR3 loop reads CASSKSSYNSPLHF. The CDR3 coding sequence is TGTGCCAGCAGCAAGAGCTCCTATAATTCACCCCTCCACTTT. Together with reference TRBV7-2 and TRBJ1-6, the CDR3 gives the full variable domain: GAGVSQSPSNKVTEKGKDVELRCDPISGHTALYWYRQSLGQGLEFLIYFQGNSAPDKSGLPSDRFSAERTGGSVSTLTIQRTQQEDSAVYLCASSKSSYNSPLHFGNGTRLTVT.

This sequence joins TRBV7-9 and TRBJ2-7; a possible D gene is TRBD1 (6 bases). CDR3 length: 17 residues. Germline V gene lookup returns CDR1 SEHNR and CDR2 FQNEAQ (reference sequence). Trimming left V 5 bases short and J 4 bases short, with 24 bases between. CDR3 sequence reads: CASSPPSVGRGWYEQYF. The DNA of the CDR3 is TGTGCCAGCAGCCCCCCCTCGGTGGGCAGGGGTTGGTACGAGCAGTACTTC.

This clonotype was detected a few times. The chain has TRBV3-1 and TRBJ2-3; D remains unclear. CDR1 LGHDT and CDR2 YNNKEL come from the germline V gene (reference sequence). The CDR3 runs to 16 residues. Trimming removed 3 bases at V and 0 bases at J, with 13 bases between. The CDR3 is CASSHVTKTSTDTQYF. The DNA for the CDR3 is TGTGCCAGCAGCCATGTGACGAAGACTAGCACAGATACGCAGTATTTT.

This clonotype came up a few times. The chain links TRBV4-1 to TRBJ1-2; D might be TRBD1 (5 bases). Trimming stripped 0 bases from V and 8 bases from J, with 13 bases between. This CDR3 contains 14 residues. Germline V gene lookup returns CDR1 MGHRA and CDR2 YSYEKL. Here the CDR3 reads CASSQDLGDSGYTF. The CDR3, as DNA: TGCGCCAGCAGCCAAGATTTGGGGGACTCCGGCTACACCTTC.

This chain joins TRBV5-1 and TRBJ1-5; 9 nucleotides agree with TRBD1. After removal of 4 bases from V and 3 bases from J, the junction contained 5 bases not matched to a gene. This CDR3 is 15 amino acids long. Germline CDR1 reads SGHRS; CDR2 reads YFSETQ. CDR3 DNA sequence: TGCGCCAGCAGCGTGGGACAGGGATACAATCAGCCCCAGCATTTT. This sequence encodes CASSVGQGYNQPQHF.

The chain uses TRBV27 and TRBJ2-5, with D unclear. Germline CDR1 MNHEY, CDR2 SMNVEV (reference sequence). Between the trimmed V and J ends, which lost 6 bases and 5 bases, there was a span of 10 bases. This CDR3 has 12 residues. The CDR3 bases are TGTGCCAGCAGAGGGCCCCGGGAGACCCAGTACTTC. Amino acids: CASRGPRETQYF.

This rearrangement joins TRBV7-9 to TRBJ2-2; weak D call: TRBD1 (6 bases). V lost 9 bases and J lost 3, with 14 bases in between. The CDR3 runs to 14 residues. Germline V gene sequence: CDR1 SEHNR, CDR2 FQNEAQ (reference sequence). CDR3 nucleotide sequence: TGTGCCAGTACCACAGGGTTCGACACCGGGGAGCTGTTTTTT. Its translation: CASTTGFDTGELFF.

The V gene is TRBV5-5, the J gene TRBJ2-2; D is tentatively TRBD1 or TRBD2 (5 bases each). V was trimmed by 0 bases and J by 1 base, leaving 10 bases between them. CDR3 length: 16 residues. Germline values: CDR1 SGHKS, CDR2 YYEKEE (reference sequence). The CDR3 protein is CASSLGGAGNTGELFF. CDR3 nucleotides: TGTGCCAGCAGCTTGGGAGGGGCGGGGAACACCGGGGAGCTGTTTTTT.

The rearrangement joins TRBV29-1 to TRBJ2-7, with 7 bases fitting TRBD2. The germline CDR1 and CDR2 sequences are SQVTM and ANQGSEA. With 5 bases clipped from V and 3 bases from J, the junction kept 7 bases outside the gene matches. This CDR3 has 13 residues. CDR3 nucleotides: TGCAGCGTTATGTGCGGGAGTCTCTACGAGCAGTACTTC. Protein product: CSVMCGSLYEQYF.

This clonotype has at least ten counts. In nucleotides, the CDR3 is TGTGCCTGGAGGCAAGAGGTAACTGAAGCTTTCTTT. Translating gives CAWRQEVTEAFF. The chain joins TRBV30 to TRBJ1-1; D not certain. The CDR3 loop spans 12 amino acids. V was pared by 3 bases and J by 5 bases, with 10 bases between. Germline-derived CDR1 and CDR2 are GTSNPN and SVGIG (reference sequence). The complete variable domain, with remaining parts taken from reference TRBV30 and TRBJ1-1, reads SQTIHQWPATLVQPVGSPLSLECTVEGTSNPNLYWYRQAAGRGLQLLFYSVGIGQISSEVPQNLSASRPQDRQFILSSKKLLLSDSGFYLCAWRQEVTEAFFGQGTRLTVV.

J is TRBJ2-1 and V is TRBV25-1, with TRBD1 identical over 8 bases. This CDR3 is 15 amino acids long. In germline, CDR1 is MGHDK, CDR2 SYGVNS. V was clipped by 6 bases and J by 3 bases; unmatched bases: 7. The CDR3 sequence is CASRPDRGIYNEQFF. The CDR3 DNA reads as TGTGCCAGCAGACCCGACAGGGGAATCTACAATGAGCAGTTCTTC.

The V and J genes are TRBV6-2 or TRBV6-3 and TRBJ2-5, with TRBD2 matching 8 bases. The germline gives CDR1 MNHEY, CDR2 SVGEGT. The CDR3 loop spans 14 amino acids. V was pared by 5 bases and J by 11 bases, with 13 bases of the junction left unmatched. CDR3 amino acids: CASSPSGGVGEQYF. The CDR3 region has the DNA TGTGCCAGCAGTCCCAGCGGGGGCGTGGGAGAGCAGTACTTC.

The chain recombines TRBV30 with TRBJ2-7; no clear D gene. The CDR3 totals 11 residues. Trimming took 2 bases from V and 4 from J, leaving 6 bases between them. The germline gives CDR1 GTSNPN, CDR2 SVGIG (reference sequence). The CDR3 bases are TGTGCCTGGAGTCATTCGTACGAGCAGTACTTC. Protein sequence: CAWSHSYEQYF.

The chain employs TRBV28 and TRBJ1-1; no definite D call. The V gene's germline CDR1 is MDHEN and CDR2 SYDVKM. The CDR3 is 14 residues long. V was shortened by 8 bases and J by 0 bases, with 13 bases between the two germline ends. The CDR3 region has the DNA TGTGCCAGCGGTCGTCGCGTATTGAACACTGAAGCTTTCTTT. Its translation: CASGRRVLNTEAFF.